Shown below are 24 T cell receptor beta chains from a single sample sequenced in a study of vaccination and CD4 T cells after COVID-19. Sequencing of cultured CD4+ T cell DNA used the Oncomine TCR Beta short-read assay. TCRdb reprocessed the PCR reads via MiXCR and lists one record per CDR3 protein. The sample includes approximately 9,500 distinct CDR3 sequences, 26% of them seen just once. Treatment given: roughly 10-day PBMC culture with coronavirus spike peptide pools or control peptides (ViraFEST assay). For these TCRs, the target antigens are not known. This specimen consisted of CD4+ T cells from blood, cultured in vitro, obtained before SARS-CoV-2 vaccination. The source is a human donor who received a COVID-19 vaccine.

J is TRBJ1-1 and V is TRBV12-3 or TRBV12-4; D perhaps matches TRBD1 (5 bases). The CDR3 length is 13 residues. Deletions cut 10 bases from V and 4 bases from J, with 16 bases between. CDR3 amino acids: CAMTEEGTTEAFF. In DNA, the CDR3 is TGTGCCATGACAGAAGAGGGAACCACTGAAGCTTTCTTT.

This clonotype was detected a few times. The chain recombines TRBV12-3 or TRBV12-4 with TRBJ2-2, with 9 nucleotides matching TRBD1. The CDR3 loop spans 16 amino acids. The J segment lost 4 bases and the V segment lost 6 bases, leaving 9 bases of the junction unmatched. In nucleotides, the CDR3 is TGTGCCAGCAGATCTCCGACAGGGGGGATCACCGGGGAGCTGTTTTTT. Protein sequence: CASRSPTGGITGELFF.

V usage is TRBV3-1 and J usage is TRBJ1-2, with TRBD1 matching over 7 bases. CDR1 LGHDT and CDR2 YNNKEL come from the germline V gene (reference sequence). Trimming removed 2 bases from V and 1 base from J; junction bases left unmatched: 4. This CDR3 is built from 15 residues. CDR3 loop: CASSQYRGHNYGYTF. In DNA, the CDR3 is TGTGCCAGCAGCCAATACAGGGGTCATAACTATGGCTACACCTTC.

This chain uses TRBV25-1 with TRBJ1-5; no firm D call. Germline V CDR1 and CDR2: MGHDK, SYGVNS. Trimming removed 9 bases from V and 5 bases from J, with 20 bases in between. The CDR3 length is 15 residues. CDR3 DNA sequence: TGTGCCAGGAAGCAATCGAGGGAAGAGGATCAGCCCCAGCATTTT. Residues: CARKQSREEDQPQHF.

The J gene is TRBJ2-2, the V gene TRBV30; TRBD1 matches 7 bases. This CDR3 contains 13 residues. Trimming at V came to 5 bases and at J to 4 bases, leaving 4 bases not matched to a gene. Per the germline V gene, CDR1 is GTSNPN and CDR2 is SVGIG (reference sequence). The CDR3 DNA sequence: TGTGCCTGGGAGGGGGCGGTCACCGGGGAGCTGTTTTTT. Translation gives CAWEGAVTGELFF.

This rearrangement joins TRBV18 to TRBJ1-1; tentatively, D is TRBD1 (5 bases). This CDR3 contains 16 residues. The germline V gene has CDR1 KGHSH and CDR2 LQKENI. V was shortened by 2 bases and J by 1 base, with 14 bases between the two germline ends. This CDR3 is CASSPSRERWNTEAFF. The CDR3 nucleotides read TGTGCCAGCTCACCATCCAGGGAGCGATGGAACACTGAAGCTTTCTTT.

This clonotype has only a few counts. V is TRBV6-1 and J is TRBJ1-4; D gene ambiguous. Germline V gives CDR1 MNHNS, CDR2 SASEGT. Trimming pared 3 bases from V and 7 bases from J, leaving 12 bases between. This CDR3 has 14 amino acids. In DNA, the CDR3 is TGTGCCAGCAGTGATCTGGGGAGCAGTGAAAAACTGTTTTTT. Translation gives CASSDLGSSEKLFF.

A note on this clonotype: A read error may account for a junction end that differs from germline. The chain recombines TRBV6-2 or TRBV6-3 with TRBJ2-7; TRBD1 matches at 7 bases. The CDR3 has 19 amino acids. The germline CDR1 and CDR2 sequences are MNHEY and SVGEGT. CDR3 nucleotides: TGTGCCAGCAGTTATCCGCCCGGGACAGCCCTTCAGCCGAGTAAAGAGCGGTACTTC. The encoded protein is CASSYPPGTALQPSKERYF.

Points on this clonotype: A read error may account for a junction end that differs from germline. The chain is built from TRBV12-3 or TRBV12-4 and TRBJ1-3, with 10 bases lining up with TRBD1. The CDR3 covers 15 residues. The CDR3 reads CAGSPGTGVGNTIYF. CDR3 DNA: TGTGCCGGCAGTCCCGGGACAGGGGTTGGAAACACCATATATTTT.

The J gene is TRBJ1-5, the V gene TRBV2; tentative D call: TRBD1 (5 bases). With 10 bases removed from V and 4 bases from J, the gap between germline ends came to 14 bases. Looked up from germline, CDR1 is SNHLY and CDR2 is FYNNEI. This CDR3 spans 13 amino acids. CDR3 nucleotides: TGTGCCAACAGGAGGGACGGAAATCAGCCCCAGCATTTT. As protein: CANRRDGNQPQHF.

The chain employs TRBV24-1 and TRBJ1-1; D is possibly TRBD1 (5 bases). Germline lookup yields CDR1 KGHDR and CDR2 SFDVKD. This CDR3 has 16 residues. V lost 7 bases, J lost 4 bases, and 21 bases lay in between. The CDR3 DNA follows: TGTGCCACCAGCGGGATTGGGGGTCAGGGAGTCACTGAAGCTTTCTTT. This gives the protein CATSGIGGQGVTEAFF.

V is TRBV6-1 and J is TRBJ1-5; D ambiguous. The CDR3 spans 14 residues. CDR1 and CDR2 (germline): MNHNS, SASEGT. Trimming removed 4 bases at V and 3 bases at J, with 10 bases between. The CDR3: CASSVDRPNQPQHF. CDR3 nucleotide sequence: TGTGCCAGCAGTGTGGACCGACCCAATCAGCCCCAGCATTTT.

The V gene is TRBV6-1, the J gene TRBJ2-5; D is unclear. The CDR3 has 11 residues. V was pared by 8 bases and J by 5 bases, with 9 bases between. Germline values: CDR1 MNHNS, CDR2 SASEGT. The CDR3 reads CASRTGETQYF. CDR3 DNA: TGTGCCAGCCGGACGGGCGAGACCCAGTACTTC.

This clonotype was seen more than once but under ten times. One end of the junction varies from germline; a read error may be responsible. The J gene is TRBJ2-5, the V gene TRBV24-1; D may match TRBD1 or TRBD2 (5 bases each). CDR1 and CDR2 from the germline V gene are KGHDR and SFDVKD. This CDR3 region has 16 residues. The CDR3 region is CATSGLGPGSQETQYF. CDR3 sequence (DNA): TGTGCCACCAGTGGTTTGGGCCCAGGGAGCCAAGAGACCCAGTACTTC.

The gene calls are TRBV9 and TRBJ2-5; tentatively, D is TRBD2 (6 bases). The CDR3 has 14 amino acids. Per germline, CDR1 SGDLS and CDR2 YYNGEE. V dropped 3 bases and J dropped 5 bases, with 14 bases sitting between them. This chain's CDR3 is CASSGGGAGETQYF. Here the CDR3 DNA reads TGTGCCAGCAGCGGTGGTGGGGCGGGGGAGACCCAGTACTTC. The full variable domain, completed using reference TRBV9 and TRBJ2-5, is DSGVTQTPKHLITATGQRVTLRCSPRSGDLSVYWYQQSLDQGLQFLIQYYNGEERAKGNILERFSAQQFPDLHSELNLSSLELGDSALYFCASSGGGAGETQYFGPGTRLLVL.

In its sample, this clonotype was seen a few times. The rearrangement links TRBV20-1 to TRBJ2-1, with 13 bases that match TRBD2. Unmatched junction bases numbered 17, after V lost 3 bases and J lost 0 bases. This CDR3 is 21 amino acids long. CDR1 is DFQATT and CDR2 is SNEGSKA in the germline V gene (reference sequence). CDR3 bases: TGCAGTGCTAGTACCCGATTCCCGGGACTAGCGGGGCTCAGCTCCTACAATGAGCAGTTCTTC. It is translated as CSASTRFPGLAGLSSYNEQFF.

CDR3 residues: CASSKTGSIEKLFF. For the CDR3, the DNA is TGTGCCAGCAGCAAGACAGGGTCTATTGAAAAACTGTTTTTT. The rearrangement joins TRBV12-3 or TRBV12-4 to TRBJ1-4, with 7 bases aligning to TRBD1. This CDR3 spans 14 amino acids. With 6 bases clipped from V and 7 bases from J, the junction kept 8 bases outside the gene matches.

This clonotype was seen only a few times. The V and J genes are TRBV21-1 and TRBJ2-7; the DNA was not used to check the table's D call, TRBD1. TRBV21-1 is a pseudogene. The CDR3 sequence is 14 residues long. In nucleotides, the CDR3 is TGTGCCAGCAGCAAAGGACAGGGGGACTACGAGCAGTACTTC. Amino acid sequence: CASSKGQGDYEQYF.

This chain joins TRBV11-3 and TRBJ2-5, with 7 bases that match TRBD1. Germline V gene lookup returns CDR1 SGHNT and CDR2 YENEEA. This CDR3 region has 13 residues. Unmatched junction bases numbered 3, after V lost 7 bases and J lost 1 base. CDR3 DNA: TGTGCCAGCACTGACAGGGTCCAAGAGACCCAGTACTTC. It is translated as CASTDRVQETQYF.

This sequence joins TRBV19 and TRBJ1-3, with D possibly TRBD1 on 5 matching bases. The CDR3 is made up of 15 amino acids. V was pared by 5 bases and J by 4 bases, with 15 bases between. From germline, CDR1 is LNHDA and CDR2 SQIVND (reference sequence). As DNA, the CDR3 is TGTGCCAGTAGTTCACAGACAGAAGAGGGAAACACCATATATTTT. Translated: CASSSQTEEGNTIYF.

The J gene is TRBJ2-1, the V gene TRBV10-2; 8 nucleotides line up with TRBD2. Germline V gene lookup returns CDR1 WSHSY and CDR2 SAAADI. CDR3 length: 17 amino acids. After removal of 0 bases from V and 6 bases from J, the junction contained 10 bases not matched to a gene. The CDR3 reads CASSESIGSGVLNEQFF. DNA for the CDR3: TGCGCCAGCAGTGAGTCGATAGGTAGCGGGGTTCTCAATGAGCAGTTCTTC.

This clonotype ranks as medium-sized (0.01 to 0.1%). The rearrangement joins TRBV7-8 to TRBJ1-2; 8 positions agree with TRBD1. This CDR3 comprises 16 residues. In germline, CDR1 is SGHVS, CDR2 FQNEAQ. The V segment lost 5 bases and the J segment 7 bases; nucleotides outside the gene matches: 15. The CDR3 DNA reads TGTGCCAGCAGCATAGACCCGACAGGGGTCCTTTCTGGCTACACCTTC. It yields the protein CASSIDPTGVLSGYTF.

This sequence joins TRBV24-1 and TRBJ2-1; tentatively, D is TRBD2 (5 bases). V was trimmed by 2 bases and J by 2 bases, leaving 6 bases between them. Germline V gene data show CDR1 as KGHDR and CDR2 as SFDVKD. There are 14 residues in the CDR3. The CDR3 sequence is CATSDYGAYNEQFF. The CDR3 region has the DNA TGTGCCACCAGTGATTACGGGGCCTACAATGAGCAGTTCTTC.

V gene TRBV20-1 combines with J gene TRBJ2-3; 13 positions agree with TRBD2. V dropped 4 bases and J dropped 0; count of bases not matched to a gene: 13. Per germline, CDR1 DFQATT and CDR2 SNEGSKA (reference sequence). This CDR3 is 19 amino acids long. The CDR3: CSATAWRTSGGSSTDTQYF. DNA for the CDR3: TGCAGTGCTACAGCTTGGAGGACTAGCGGGGGTTCCAGCACAGATACGCAGTATTTT.